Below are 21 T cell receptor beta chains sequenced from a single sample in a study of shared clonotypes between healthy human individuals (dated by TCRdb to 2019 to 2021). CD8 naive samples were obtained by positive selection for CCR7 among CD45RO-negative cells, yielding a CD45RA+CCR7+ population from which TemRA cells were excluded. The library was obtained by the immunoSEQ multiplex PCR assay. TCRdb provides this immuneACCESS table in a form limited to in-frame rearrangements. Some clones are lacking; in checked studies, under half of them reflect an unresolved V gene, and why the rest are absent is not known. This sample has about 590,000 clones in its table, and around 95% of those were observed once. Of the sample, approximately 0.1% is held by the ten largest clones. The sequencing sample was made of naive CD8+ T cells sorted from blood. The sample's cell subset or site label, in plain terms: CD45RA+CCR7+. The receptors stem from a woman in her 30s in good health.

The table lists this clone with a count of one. The CDR3 sequence is CASSANREKNTEAFF. CDR3 nucleotides: TGTGCCAGCAGCGCAAACAGGGAAAAGAACACTGAAGCTTTCTTT. The V gene is TRBV9, the J gene TRBJ1-1; D possibly corresponds to TRBD1 (6 bases). This CDR3 contains 15 residues. The V end was cut by 3 bases, the J end by 1 base, with 13 bases between. Germline V lookup: CDR1 SGDLS, CDR2 YYNGEE.

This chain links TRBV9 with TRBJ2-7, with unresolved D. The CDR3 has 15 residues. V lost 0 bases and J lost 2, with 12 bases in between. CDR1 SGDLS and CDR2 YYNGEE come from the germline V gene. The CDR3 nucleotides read TGTGCCAGCAGCGTAGAGTCCGTCCCCACCTACGAGCAGTACTTC. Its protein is CASSVESVPTYEQYF.

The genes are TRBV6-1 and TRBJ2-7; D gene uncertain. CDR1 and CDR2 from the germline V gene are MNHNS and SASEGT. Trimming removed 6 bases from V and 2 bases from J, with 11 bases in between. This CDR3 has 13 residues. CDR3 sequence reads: CASRDAYPYEQYF. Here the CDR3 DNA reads TGTGCCAGCAGGGACGCCTATCCCTACGAGCAGTACTTC.

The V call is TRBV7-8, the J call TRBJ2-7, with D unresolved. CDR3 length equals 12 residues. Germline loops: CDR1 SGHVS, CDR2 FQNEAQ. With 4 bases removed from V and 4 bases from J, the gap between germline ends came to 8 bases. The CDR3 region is CASSSTIYEQYF. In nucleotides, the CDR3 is TGTGCCAGCAGCTCTACAATTTACGAGCAGTACTTC. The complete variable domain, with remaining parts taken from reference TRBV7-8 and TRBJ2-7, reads GAGVSQSPRYKVAKRGQDVALRCDPISGHVSLFWYQQALGQGPEFLTYFQNEAQLDKSGLPSDRFFAERPEGSVSTLKIQRTQQEDSAVYLCASSSTIYEQYFGPGTRLTVT.

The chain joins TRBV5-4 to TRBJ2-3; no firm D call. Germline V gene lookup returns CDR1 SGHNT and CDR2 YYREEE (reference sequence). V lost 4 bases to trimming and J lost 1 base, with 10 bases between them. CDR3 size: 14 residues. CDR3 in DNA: TGTGCCAGCAGCGACCCAGGCGGCACAGATACGCAGTATTTT. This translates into CASSDPGGTDTQYF.

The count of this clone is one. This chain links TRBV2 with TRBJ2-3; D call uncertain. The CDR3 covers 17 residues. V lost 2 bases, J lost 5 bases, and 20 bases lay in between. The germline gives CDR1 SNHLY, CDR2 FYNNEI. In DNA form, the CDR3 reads TGTGCCAGCAGTGAACTTTCCGACACACCTAGAGGAGATACGCAGTATTTT. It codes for CASSELSDTPRGDTQYF.

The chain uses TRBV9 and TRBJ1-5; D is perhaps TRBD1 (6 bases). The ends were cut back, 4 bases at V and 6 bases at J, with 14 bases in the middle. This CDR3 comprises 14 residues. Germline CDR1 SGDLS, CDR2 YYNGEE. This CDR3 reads CASSLGGSGQPQHF. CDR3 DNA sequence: TGTGCCAGCAGCTTAGGGGGGTCAGGTCAGCCCCAGCATTTT. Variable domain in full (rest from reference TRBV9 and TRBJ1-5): DSGVTQTPKHLITATGQRVTLRCSPRSGDLSVYWYQQSLDQGLQFLIQYYNGEERAKGNILERFSAQQFPDLHSELNLSSLELGDSALYFCASSLGGSGQPQHFGDGTRLSIL.

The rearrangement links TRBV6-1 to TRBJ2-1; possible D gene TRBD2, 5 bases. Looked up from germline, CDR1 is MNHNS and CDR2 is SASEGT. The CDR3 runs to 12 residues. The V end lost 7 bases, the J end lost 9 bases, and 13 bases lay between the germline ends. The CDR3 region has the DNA TGTGCCAGCACCGAACTAGGACCTGAGCAGTTCTTC. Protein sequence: CASTELGPEQFF.

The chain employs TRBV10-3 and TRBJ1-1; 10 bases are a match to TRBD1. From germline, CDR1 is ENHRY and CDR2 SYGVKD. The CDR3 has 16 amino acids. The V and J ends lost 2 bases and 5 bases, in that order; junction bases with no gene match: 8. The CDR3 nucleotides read TGTGCCATCAGTGAGGTTCTCGGGACAGGGGAGACTGAAGCTTTCTTT. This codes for CAISEVLGTGETEAFF.

The chain's CDR3 is CASYEGTVYF. The CDR3 bases are TGTGCCAGCTACGAGGGGACAGTGTACTTC. The J gene is TRBJ2-7, the V gene TRBV27, with TRBD1 matching over 7 bases. V lost 8 bases and J lost 12; bases outside the gene matches: 7. The germline gives CDR1 MNHEY, CDR2 SMNVEV (reference sequence). The CDR3 loop spans 10 amino acids.

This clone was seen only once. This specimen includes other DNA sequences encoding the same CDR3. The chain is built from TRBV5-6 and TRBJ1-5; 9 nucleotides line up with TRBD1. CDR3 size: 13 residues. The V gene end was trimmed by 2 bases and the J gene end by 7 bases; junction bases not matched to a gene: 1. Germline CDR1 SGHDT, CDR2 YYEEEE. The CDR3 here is CASSLGQGQPQHF. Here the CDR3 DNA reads TGTGCCAGCAGCTTAGGACAGGGGCAGCCCCAGCATTTT.

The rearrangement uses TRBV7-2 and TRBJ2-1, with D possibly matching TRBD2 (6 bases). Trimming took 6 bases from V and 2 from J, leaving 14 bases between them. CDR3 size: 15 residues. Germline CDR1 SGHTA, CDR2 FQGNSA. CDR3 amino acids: CASSSGTRTYNEQFF. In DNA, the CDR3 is TGTGCCAGCAGTTCCGGGACTCGAACCTACAATGAGCAGTTCTTC. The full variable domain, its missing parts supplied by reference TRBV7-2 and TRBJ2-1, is GAGVSQSPSNKVTEKGKDVELRCDPISGHTALYWYRQSLGQGLEFLIYFQGNSAPDKSGLPSDRFSAERTGGSVSTLTIQRTQQEDSAVYLCASSSGTRTYNEQFFGPGTRLTVL.

The CDR3 coding sequence is TGTGCCAGCAGCCCGTCTTTGGGAGAGGGCTACGAGCAGTACTTC. The encoded protein is CASSPSLGEGYEQYF. V is TRBV5-4 and J is TRBJ2-7; possible D gene TRBD2, 5 bases. This CDR3 spans 15 amino acids. V was trimmed by 4 bases and J by 3 bases, leaving 17 bases between them. Germline values: CDR1 SGHNT, CDR2 YYREEE (reference sequence). The entire variable domain, with the rest obtained from reference TRBV5-4 and TRBJ2-7, is as follows: ETGVTQSPTHLIKTRGQQVTLRCSSQSGHNTVSWYQQALGQGPQFIFQYYREEENGRGNFPPRFSGLQFPNYSSELNVNALELDDSALYLCASSPSLGEGYEQYFGPGTRLTVT.

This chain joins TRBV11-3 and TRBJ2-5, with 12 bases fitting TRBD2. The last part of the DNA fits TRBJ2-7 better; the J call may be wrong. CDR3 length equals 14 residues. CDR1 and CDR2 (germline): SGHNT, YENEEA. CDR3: CASSLTSGSDEQYF. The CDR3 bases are TGTGCCAGCAGCCTGACTAGCGGGAGTGACGAGCAGTACTTC.

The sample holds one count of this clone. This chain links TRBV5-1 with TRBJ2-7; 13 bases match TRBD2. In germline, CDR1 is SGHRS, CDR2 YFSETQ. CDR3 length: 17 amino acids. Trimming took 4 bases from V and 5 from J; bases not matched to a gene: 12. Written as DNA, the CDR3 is TGCGCCAGCAGCCCGGGACTAGCGGGATGGGGCAGGGACGAGCAGTACTTC. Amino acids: CASSPGLAGWGRDEQYF.

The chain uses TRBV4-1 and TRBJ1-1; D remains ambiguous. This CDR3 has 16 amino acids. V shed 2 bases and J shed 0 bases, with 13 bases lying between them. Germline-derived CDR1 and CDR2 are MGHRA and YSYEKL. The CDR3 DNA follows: TGCGCCAGCAGCCAAAGCCCGATTGTCTTGAACACTGAAGCTTTCTTT. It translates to CASSQSPIVLNTEAFF.

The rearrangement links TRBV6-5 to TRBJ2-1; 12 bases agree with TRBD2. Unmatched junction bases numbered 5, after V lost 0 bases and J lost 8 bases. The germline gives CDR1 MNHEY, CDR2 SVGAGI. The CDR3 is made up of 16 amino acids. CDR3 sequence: CASSYSALAGGYEQFF. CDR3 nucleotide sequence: TGTGCCAGCAGTTACTCGGCGCTAGCGGGAGGGTATGAGCAGTTCTTC.

In DNA, the CDR3 is TGTGCCAGCAGCGTAGAGGTACAGAACACTGAAGCTTTCTTT. Translated, it gives CASSVEVQNTEAFF. The chain is built from TRBV9 and TRBJ1-1; no reliable D call. Germline CDR1 and CDR2: SGDLS and YYNGEE. The CDR3 totals 14 residues. Deletions cut 0 bases from V and 1 base from J, with 7 bases between.

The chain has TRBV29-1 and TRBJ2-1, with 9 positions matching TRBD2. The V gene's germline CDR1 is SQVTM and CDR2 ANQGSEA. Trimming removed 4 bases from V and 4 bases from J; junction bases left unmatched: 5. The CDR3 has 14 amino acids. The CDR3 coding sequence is TGCAGCGTTGGAGTGGCGGGAGGGTACAATGAGCAGTTCTTC. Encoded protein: CSVGVAGGYNEQFF.

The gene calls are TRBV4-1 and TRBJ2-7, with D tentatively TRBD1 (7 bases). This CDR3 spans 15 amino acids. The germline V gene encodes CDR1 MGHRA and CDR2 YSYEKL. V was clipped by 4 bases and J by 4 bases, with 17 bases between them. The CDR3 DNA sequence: TGCGCCAGCAGCCTCAGCCAGGGGGGTGGTTACGAGCAGTACTTC. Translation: CASSLSQGGGYEQYF.

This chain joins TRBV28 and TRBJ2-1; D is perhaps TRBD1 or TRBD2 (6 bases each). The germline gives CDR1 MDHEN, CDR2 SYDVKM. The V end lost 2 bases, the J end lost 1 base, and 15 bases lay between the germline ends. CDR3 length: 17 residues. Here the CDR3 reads CASSLIGGGISYNEQFF. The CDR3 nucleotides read TGTGCCAGCAGTTTAATCGGAGGGGGGATTTCCTACAATGAGCAGTTCTTC. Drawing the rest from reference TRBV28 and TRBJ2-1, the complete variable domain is DVKVTQSSRYLVKRTGEKVFLECVQDMDHENMFWYRQDPGLGLRLIYFSYDVKMKEKGDIPEGYSVSREKKERFSLILESASTNQTSMYLCASSLIGGGISYNEQFFGPGTRLTVL.